This TCR beta chain came from a study of CXCR3-negative and CXCR3-positive naive CD8 T cells (dated 2019 in TCRdb). Looking at the study overall: Some 130 million TRB reads were obtained in total, roughly 1.5 +/- 0.3 million reads per library. Data from ten or so donors, pooled across two independent experiments, went into the diversity and physicochemical repertoire analyses. TRBV-TRBJ cluster analysis included naive subsets from about 5 donors and memory cells from 3 donors.

Study-wide findings and limitations: Within the same donor, TRBV-TRBJ usage looked similar between naive CXCR3-negative and CXCR3-positive cells, but memory cells had distinct patterns. Repertoire diversity was comparably high in both naive subsets but much lower in memory CD8+ T cells. Because surface CD5, which has been linked to self-reactivity in mice, was comparable between naive subsets, TCR interaction strength was also inferred from TRB CDR3 physicochemical properties. TRB CDR3s from CXCR3-positive naive cells showed higher hydrophobicity (lower Kidera factor 4), lower energy, and higher strength and volume indices than CXCR3-negative naive cells. Freshly isolated PBMCs were used for most assays because CXCR3 expression went down partially after cryopreservation.

With respect to this clonotype: Its binding antigen is unknown.

Sequencing was carried out with a NextSeq 550. The Human TCR Profiling Kit (MiLaboratory) was used to make UMI-labeled 5' RACE TRB cDNA libraries. The full amount of extracted RNA was used for cDNA synthesis, and the full amount of resulting cDNA was used for PCR amplification. Libraries were prepared in parallel with an identical number of PCR cycles. Regarding the original processing steps: With a minimum of two reads required per UMI, MIGEC and MiXCR pulled out about 50,000 +/- 10,000 unique UMI-labeled TRB cDNA molecules from each library. On average, about 40,000 +/- 10,000 functional in-frame TRB CDR3 nucleotide clonotypes lacking stop codons were found per library. After downsampling to 5000 UMI-labeled TRB molecules per sample, diversity metrics such as normalized Shannon-Wiener and Chao1 were calculated in VDJtools. VDJtools was used to calculate clonotype-size-weighted physicochemical properties of the central five CDR3 residues, namely interaction energy, strength, volume and Kidera factor 4. Each CDR3 protein sequence appears as one entry after TCRdb reprocessed the reads, and no DNA is included. The V and J calls were determined by TCRdb, not by the authors. For this sample, the table gives roughly 130,000 distinct CDR3 sequences. The ten largest clones capture approximately 0.54% of the sample.

CDR1 GTSNPN and CDR2 SVGIG were looked up in the germline V gene (reference sequence). The CDR3 runs 11 residues from the cysteine to the phenylalanine. The coding DNA is unavailable. Each CD8+ T cell subset was flow-sorted in triplicate, with over 250,000 cells per subset placed directly into RLT lysis buffer. To keep memory contaminants out, a stringent definition of naive CD8+ T cells was applied: CD45RO-CCR7+CD27+CD95-. Standard density gradient centrifugation was used to isolate peripheral blood mononuclear cells from buffy coats. Naive CXCR3-negative and CXCR3-positive CD8+ T cells were flow-sorted using a FACSAria III. Total RNA was extracted from sorted cells with an RNeasy Mini Kit.

This clonotype was sampled from a human donor in good health. Some clones in this sample may be carry-over from other donors' samples. The chain employs TRBV30 and TRBJ2-1; TCRdb selects TRBD1, and the lack of DNA leaves this call unchecked. The sample consisted of naive CXCR3+ CD8+ T cells from blood. The sample's cell subset or site label, decoded: CD45RO-CCR7+CD27+CD95- naive CD8+ T cells expressing CXCR3 (TNR3+). The CDR3 region has the sequence CAWTGGGEQFF.